This is a list of T cell receptor beta chains from one sample in a study of T cells in Graves' hyperthyroidism and ophthalmopathy. Each CDR3 protein gets one entry after TCRdb re-called the multiplex PCR reads with MiXCR. The sample consists of hundreds of thousands of distinct CDR3 sequences, 35% of them appearing once. The sequenced material came from blood. Source of these receptors: a woman between 40 and 55 years old with Graves' hyperthyroidism. CDR3s include the opening cysteine and the closing phenylalanine or tryptophan. A D gene is named only where the DNA matches it firmly. Not every row has a clone size; where given, it reads once, few, many or a size class.

j_call cdr3_length v_call clone_size d_call cdr3_nt cdr3_aa
TRBJ1-1 14 TRBV6-6 few . TGTGCCAGCAGTTTCCCAGTGTTGGACACTGAAGCTTTCTTT CASSFPVLDTEAFF
TRBJ1-1 11 TRBV29-1 many . TGCAGCGCATCGACAGAAACTGAAGCTTTCTTT CSASTETEAFF
TRBJ2-2 18 TRBV19 . TRBD2 TGTGCCAGTAGTTTTCCCTCAGGGAGGGCCTTTTCTACCGGGGAGCTGTTTTTT CASSFPSGRAFSTGELFF
TRBJ2-2 13 TRBV19 few TRBD1 TGTGCCAGTATCGCACAGGGGACCGGGGAGCTGTTTTTT CASIAQGTGELFF
TRBJ1-2 14 TRBV6-6 . . TGTGCCAGCAGTGACCAGGAGGGGGGGAGAGGCTACACCTTC CASSDQEGGRGYTF
TRBJ1-5 14 TRBV19 . TRBD1 TGTGCCAGCCAACAGGACAGGGGGAATCAGCCCCAGCATTTT CASQQDRGNQPQHF
TRBJ2-7 16 TRBV7-9 few TRBD1 TGTGCCAGCAGCCCAAGTTCCGGGACAGTGTTCTACGAGCAGTACTTC CASSPSSGTVFYEQYF
TRBJ2-7 13 TRBV25-1 many . TGTGCCAGCAGTGGAGGTGGAAGGGGCGAGCAGTACTTC CASSGGGRGEQYF
TRBJ2-5 13 TRBV25-1 . . TGTGCCAGCAAGTCTGGGACGGAAGAGACCCAGTACTTC CASKSGTEETQYF
TRBJ1-5 11 TRBV6-6 few . TGTGCCAGCAGTTCTGGGAAGCCCCAGCATTTT CASSSGKPQHF
TRBJ1-5 14 TRBV5-1 . TRBD1 TGCGCCAGCAGCTTGGATTCACAGGGGCAGCCCCAGCATTTT CASSLDSQGQPQHF
TRBJ1-4 14 TRBV12-3/TRBV12-4 many . TGTGCCAGCACCACTGGCGCAGGGAATGAAAAACTGTTTTTT CASTTGAGNEKLFF
TRBJ2-3 11 TRBV24-1 few . TGTGCCACCAGCGGAACAGATACGCAGTATTTT CATSGTDTQYF
TRBJ1-1 16 TRBV7-2 . TRBD1 TGTGCCAGCAGCTTGTTACCCGGGACAGGGTCGACTGAAGCTTTCTTT CASSLLPGTGSTEAFF
TRBJ2-7 11 TRBV10-3 many . TGTGCCACCTTGGACCGCTACGAGCAGTACTTC CATLDRYEQYF
TRBJ1-1 15 TRBV7-9 few TRBD1 TGTGCCAGCAGCGGGGGTGGCAGGGGGCCCACTGAAGCTTTCTTT CASSGGGRGPTEAFF
TRBJ1-5 15 TRBV7-2 . . TGTGCCAGCTCACCAGGGCCCCTGAGCAATCAGCCCCAGCATTTT CASSPGPLSNQPQHF
TRBJ1-1 15 TRBV11-1 few . TGTGCCAGCAGCTGGGCACGAGGGGCGCGCACTGAAGCTTTCTTT CASSWARGARTEAFF
TRBJ1-5 13 TRBV2 few . TGTGCCAGCAGTTACGCCATTGGTCAGCCCCAGCATTTT CASSYAIGQPQHF
TRBJ1-6 16 TRBV5-1 . TRBD1 TGCGCCAGCAGCTTGGGACAGGGCCCGGGTAATTCACCCCTCCACTTT CASSLGQGPGNSPLHF
TRBJ1-1 11 TRBV6-6 few . TGTGCCAGCAGCATAAACAGAGAAGCTTTCTTT CASSINREAFF
TRBJ1-1 15 TRBV27 few . TGTGCCAGCAGTTTATCGTACGGAGGGAACACTGAAGCTTTCTTT CASSLSYGGNTEAFF
TRBJ1-4 11 TRBV28 few . TGTGCCAGCACCGAAAGTGAAAAACTGTTTTTT CASTESEKLFF
TRBJ2-7 13 TRBV6-2/TRBV6-3 . . TGTGCCAGCAGCGCTAGGGGGGTCGACGAGCAGTACTTC CASSARGVDEQYF
TRBJ1-3 14 TRBV12-3/TRBV12-4 . . TGTGCCAGCAGTTTTCGGGGGACGGGAAACATCATATATTTT CASSFRGTGNIIYF
TRBJ1-4 15 TRBV19 . TRBD1 TGTGCCAGTAGTGGGACAGGAGTGCTGAATGAAAAACTGTTTTTT CASSGTGVLNEKLFF
TRBJ1-4 18 TRBV12-3/TRBV12-4 . . TGTGCCAGCAGTCGAGGTGTATCGGGAGTCACAACTAATGAAAAACTGTTTTTT CASSRGVSGVTTNEKLFF
TRBJ2-5 16 TRBV5-5 few TRBD2 TGTGCCAGCAGCTTGGGGATAGCGGGAGGATTGGAGACCCAGTACTTC CASSLGIAGGLETQYF
TRBJ2-7 14 TRBV10-3 . . TGTGCCAGCAGTTACTCGAAGGTCCGCTACGAGCAGTACTTC CASSYSKVRYEQYF
TRBJ1-4 13 TRBV19 . . TGTGCCAGTAGGACCAGGGTAGCGGAAAAACTGTTTTTT CASRTRVAEKLFF
TRBJ2-7 13 TRBV29-1 many TRBD1 TGCAGCGTTCGACTGGACAGGGCAAGAGAGCAGTACTTC CSVRLDRAREQYF
TRBJ1-2 12 TRBV28 . . TGTGCCAGCGGTCGGCCAGACTATGGCTACACCTTC CASGRPDYGYTF
TRBJ2-7 14 TRBV29-1 many TRBD1 TGCAGCGTTTCGCCTCAGACAGGGCCCTACGAGCAGTACTTC CSVSPQTGPYEQYF